These 2 T cell receptor beta chains originate from one sample sequenced in a study of long-term antiretroviral therapy in people with HIV. An immunoSEQ assay, version v3.0, was performed at survey level. Some clones are missing from TCRdb's copy, which holds only in-frame ones; the method was immunoSEQ multiplex PCR. The sample records 20,000 to 30,000 clones, around 86% being singletons. This material consisted of unsorted PBMCs, taken around 2.6 years after starting antiretroviral therapy. The receptors come from a middle-aged man with HIV.

This clone was recorded only once. The chain employs TRBV15 and TRBJ1-2; 8 bases are shared with TRBD1. This CDR3 is built from 16 residues. CDR1 and CDR2 (germline): LNHNV, YYDKDF (reference sequence). V dropped 0 bases and J dropped 2; count of bases not matched to a gene: 5. CDR3 sequence reads: CATSRDYRGENYGYTF. CDR3 DNA sequence: TGTGCCACCAGCAGAGATTACAGGGGGGAGAACTATGGCTACACCTTC.

The V and J genes are TRBV6-1 and TRBJ1-4; D possibly corresponds to TRBD1 (6 bases). The ends were cut back, 7 bases at V and 0 bases at J, with 9 bases in the middle. This CDR3 is 14 amino acids long. The V gene's germline CDR1 is MNHNS and CDR2 SASEGT. In nucleotides, the CDR3 is TGTGCCAGCACGCCAGGGGCAACTAATGAAAAACTGTTTTTT. Amino acid sequence: CASTPGATNEKLFF.